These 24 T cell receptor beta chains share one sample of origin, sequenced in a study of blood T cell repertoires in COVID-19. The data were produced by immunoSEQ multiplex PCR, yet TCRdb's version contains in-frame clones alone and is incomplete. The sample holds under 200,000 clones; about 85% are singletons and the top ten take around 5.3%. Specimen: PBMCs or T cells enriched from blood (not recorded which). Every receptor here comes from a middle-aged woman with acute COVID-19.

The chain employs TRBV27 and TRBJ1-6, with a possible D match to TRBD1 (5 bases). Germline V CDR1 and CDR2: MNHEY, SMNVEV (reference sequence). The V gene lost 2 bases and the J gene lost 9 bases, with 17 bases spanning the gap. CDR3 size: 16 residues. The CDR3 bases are TGTGCCAGCAGTTTAAGGGGTCGGACTATCGGTTCACCCCTCCACTTT. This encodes CASSLRGRTIGSPLHF.

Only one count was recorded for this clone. In DNA, the CDR3 is TGTGCCAGCAGCTTATCAGGGTTCGGCAATCAGCCCCAGCATTTT. This translates into CASSLSGFGNQPQHF. The rearrangement joins TRBV5-6 to TRBJ1-5; perhaps TRBD1 as D (5 bases). Trimming took 2 bases from V and 2 from J, leaving 11 bases between them. The CDR3 has 15 amino acids. Looked up from germline, CDR1 is SGHDT and CDR2 is YYEEEE.

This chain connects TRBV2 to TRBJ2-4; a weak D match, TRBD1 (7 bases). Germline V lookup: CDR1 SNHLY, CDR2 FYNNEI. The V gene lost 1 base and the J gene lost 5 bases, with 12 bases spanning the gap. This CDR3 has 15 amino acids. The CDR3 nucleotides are TGTGCCAGCAGTGAAGGGGGAGGACAGGAAAACATTCAGTACTTC. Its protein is CASSEGGGQENIQYF. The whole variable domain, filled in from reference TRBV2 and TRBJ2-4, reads EPEVTQTPSHQVTQMGQEVILRCVPISNHLYFYWYRQILGQKVEFLVSFYNNEISEKSEIFDDQFSVERPDGSNFTLKIRSTKLEDSAMYFCASSEGGGQENIQYFGAGTRLSVL.

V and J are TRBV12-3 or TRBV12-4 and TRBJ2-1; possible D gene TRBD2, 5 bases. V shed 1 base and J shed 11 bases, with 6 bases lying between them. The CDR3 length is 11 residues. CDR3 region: CASSLGGKQFF. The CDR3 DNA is TGTGCCAGCAGTTTAGGAGGGAAGCAGTTCTTC.

The CDR3 loop reads CASSLDLAPSYNEQFF. Written as DNA, the CDR3 is TGTGCCAGCAGTTTAGACTTAGCGCCCTCCTACAATGAGCAGTTCTTC. V is TRBV27 and J is TRBJ2-1; D might be TRBD2 (5 bases). CDR1 is MNHEY and CDR2 is SMNVEV in the germline V gene (reference sequence). Trimming took off 2 bases at V and 0 bases at J, with 11 bases between the two ends. The CDR3 is made up of 16 amino acids.

CDR3 amino acids: CASSRWDRGLSSNTEAFF. CDR3 DNA sequence: TGTGCCAGCAGCCGCTGGGACAGGGGGCTTTCATCGAACACTGAAGCTTTCTTT. V gene TRBV14 combines with J gene TRBJ1-1; 12 nucleotides agree with TRBD1. The CDR3 contains 18 residues. V shed 4 bases, J shed 1 base, and the junction held 10 bases outside the gene matches. The germline V gene encodes CDR1 SGHDN and CDR2 FVKESK.

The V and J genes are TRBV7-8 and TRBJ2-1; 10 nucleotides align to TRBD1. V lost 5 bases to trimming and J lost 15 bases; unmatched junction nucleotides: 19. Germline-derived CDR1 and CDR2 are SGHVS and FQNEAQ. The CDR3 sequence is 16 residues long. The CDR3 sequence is CASSEAGTGDLGGRFF. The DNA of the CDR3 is TGTGCCAGCAGCGAAGCAGGGACAGGGGACTTAGGGGGCCGGTTCTTC. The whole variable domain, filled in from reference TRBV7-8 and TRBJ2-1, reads GAGVSQSPRYKVAKRGQDVALRCDPISGHVSLFWYQQALGQGPEFLTYFQNEAQLDKSGLPSDRFFAERPEGSVSTLKIQRTQQEDSAVYLCASSEAGTGDLGGRFFGPGTRLTVL.

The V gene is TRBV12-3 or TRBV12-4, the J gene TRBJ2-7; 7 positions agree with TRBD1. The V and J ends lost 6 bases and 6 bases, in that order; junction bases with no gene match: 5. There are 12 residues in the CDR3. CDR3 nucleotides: TGTGCCAGCAGACCCACAGGGGCCGAGCAGTACTTC. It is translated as CASRPTGAEQYF.

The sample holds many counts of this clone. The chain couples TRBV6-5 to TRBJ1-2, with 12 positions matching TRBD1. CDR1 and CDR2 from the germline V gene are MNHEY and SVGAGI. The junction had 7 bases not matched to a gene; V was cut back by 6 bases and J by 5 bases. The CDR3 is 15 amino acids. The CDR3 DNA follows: TGTGCCAGCAGCCTTAGGGGACAGGGGGCTTATGGCTACACCTTC. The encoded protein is CASSLRGQGAYGYTF.

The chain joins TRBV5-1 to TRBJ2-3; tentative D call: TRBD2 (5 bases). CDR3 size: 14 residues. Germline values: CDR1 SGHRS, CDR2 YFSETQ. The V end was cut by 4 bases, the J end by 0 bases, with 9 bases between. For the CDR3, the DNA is TGCGCCAGCAGCGTACGGGAAAGCACAGATACGCAGTATTTT. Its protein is CASSVRESTDTQYF.

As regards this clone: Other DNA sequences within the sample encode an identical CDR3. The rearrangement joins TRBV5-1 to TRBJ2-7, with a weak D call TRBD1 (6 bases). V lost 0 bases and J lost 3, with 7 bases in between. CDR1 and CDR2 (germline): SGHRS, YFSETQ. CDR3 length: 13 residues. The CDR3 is CASSLDRDYEQYF. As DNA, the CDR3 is TGCGCCAGCAGCTTGGACAGGGACTACGAGCAGTACTTC.

CDR3 residues: CAWRSQGRWGYTF. Here the CDR3 DNA reads TGTGCCTGGAGGTCCCAGGGCCGATGGGGCTACACCTTC. The rearrangement uses TRBV30 and TRBJ1-2; a weak D match, TRBD1 (5 bases). V lost 3 bases and J 8 bases, leaving 16 bases between the germline ends. CDR1 is GTSNPN, CDR2 SVGIG, per germline (reference sequence). The CDR3 totals 13 residues. Full variable domain (outside the CDR3, taken from reference TRBV30 and TRBJ1-2): SQTIHQWPATLVQPVGSPLSLECTVEGTSNPNLYWYRQAAGRGLQLLFYSVGIGQISSEVPQNLSASRPQDRQFILSSKKLLLSDSGFYLCAWRSQGRWGYTFGSGTRLTVV.

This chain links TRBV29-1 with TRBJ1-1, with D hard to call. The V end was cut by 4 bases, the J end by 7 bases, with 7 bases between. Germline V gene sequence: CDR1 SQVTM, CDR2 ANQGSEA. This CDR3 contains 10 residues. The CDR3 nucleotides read TGCAGCGTTGGAGGTCTTGAAGCTTTCTTT. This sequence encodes CSVGGLEAFF.

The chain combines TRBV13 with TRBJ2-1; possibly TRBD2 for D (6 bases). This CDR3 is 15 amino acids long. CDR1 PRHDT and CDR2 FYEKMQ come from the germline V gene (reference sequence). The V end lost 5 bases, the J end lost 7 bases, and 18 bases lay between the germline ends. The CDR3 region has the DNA TGTGCCAGCAGCACCTGGACTACCGGGATTAATGAGCAGTTCTTC. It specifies CASSTWTTGINEQFF.

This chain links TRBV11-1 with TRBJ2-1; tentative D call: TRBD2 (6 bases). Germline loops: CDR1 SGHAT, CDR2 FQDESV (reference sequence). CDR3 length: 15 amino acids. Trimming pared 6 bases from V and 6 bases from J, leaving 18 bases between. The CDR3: CASRLQDWRGNEQFF. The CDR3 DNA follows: TGTGCCAGCAGACTACAGGACTGGAGGGGCAATGAGCAGTTCTTC.

For the CDR3, the DNA is TGTGCCAGCAGCTGGGAGCTATATGGCTACACCTTC. This sequence encodes CASSWELYGYTF. This chain links TRBV5-5 with TRBJ1-2, with D uncertain. Trimming took 3 bases from V and 5 from J, leaving 8 bases between them. CDR1 and CDR2 (germline): SGHKS, YYEKEE (reference sequence). The CDR3 is made up of 12 amino acids.

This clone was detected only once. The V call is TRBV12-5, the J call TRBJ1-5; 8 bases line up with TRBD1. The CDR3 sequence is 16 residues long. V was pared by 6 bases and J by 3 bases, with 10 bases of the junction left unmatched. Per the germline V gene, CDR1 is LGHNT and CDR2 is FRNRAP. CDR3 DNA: TGTGCTAGTGGCCCTGGGACAGGCGGCTTCAATCAGCCCCAGCATTTT. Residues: CASGPGTGGFNQPQHF.

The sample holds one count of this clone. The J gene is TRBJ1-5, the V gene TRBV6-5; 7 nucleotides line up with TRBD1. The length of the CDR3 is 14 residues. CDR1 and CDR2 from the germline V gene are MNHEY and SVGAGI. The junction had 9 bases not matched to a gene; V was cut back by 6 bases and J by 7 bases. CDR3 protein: CASRRRQGGQPQHF. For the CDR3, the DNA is TGTGCCAGCAGACGTCGACAGGGAGGACAGCCCCAGCATTTT.

The CDR3 coding sequence is TGTGCCAGCAGTATTCAGGGAAACGAAAAACTGTTTTTT. Its translation: CASSIQGNEKLFF. V is TRBV27 and J is TRBJ1-4, with a tentative D call TRBD1 (5 bases). CDR3 length: 13 residues. The V end was cut by 5 bases, the J end by 8 bases, with 12 bases between. CDR1 MNHEY and CDR2 SMNVEV come from the germline V gene (reference sequence).

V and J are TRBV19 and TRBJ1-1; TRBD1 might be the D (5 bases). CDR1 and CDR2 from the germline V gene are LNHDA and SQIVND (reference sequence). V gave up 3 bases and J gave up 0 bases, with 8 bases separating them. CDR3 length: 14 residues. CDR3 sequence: CASSMGLLNTEAFF. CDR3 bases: TGTGCCAGTAGTATGGGGCTATTGAACACTGAAGCTTTCTTT.

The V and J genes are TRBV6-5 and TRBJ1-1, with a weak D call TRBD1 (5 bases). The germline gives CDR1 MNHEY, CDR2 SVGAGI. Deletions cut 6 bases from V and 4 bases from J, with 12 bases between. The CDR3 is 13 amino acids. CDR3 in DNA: TGTGCCAGCAGGGGCAGGGCTGTCACTGAAGCTTTCTTT. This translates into CASRGRAVTEAFF.

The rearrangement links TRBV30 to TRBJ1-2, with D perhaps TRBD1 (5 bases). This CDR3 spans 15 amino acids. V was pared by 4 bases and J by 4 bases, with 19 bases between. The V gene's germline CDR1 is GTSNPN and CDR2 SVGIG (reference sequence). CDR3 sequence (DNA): TGTGCCTGGACAAGCCCGACCCGGAGGGGCTATGGCTACACCTTC. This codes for CAWTSPTRRGYGYTF.

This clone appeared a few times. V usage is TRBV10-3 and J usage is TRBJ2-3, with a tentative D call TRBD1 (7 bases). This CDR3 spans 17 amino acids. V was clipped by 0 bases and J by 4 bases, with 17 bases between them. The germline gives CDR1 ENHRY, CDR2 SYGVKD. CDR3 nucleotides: TGTGCCATCAGTGAGTCTGGCAGGGGGGCCGGGGCAGATACGCAGTATTTT. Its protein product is CAISESGRGAGADTQYF.

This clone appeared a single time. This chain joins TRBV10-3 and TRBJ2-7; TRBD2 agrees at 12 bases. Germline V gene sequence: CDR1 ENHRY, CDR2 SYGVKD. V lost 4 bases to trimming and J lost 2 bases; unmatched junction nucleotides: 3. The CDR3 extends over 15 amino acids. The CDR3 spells CAISGGTSGPYEQYF. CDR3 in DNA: TGTGCCATCAGTGGTGGGACTAGCGGGCCCTACGAGCAGTACTTC.